What follows is one T cell receptor beta chain and its context. Single viable CD3+CD4+CD8-CD45RO+ cells were sorted as the memory CD4+ T cells. The germline V gene encodes CDR1 LGHNA and CDR2 YNFKEQ. Trimming at V came to 0 bases and at J to 1 base, leaving 5 bases not matched to a gene. This CDR3 has 17 amino acids. Sequencing was performed with immunoSEQ multiplex PCR; in TCRdb, only in-frame clones are kept and a portion is missing. In the table there are tens of thousands of clones, roughly three quarters of which are singletons. The data belong to a study of memory CD4+ T cells and cytomegalovirus serostatus.

Sequenced: memory CD4+ T cells from blood. This sequence joins TRBV4-2 and TRBJ2-2; TRBD2 aligns across 7 bases. This receptor was obtained from an adult in good health and CMV-seronegative. The CDR3 sequence: CASSQDQGTMNTGELFF. The CDR3 nucleotides read TGTGCCAGCAGCCAAGATCAAGGGACTATGAACACCGGGGAGCTGTTTTTT.